What follows is one T cell receptor beta chain and its context. Its antigen is unidentified. The libraries of TRB cDNA were constructed through 5' RACE using UMI labels. TCRdb re-called the 5' RACE reads and shows each CDR3 protein once, DNA omitted. The sample totals tens of thousands of distinct CDR3 sequences. This sample is part of a study of CXCR3-negative and CXCR3-positive naive CD8 T cells. For the study at large: Per-library TRB read counts averaged about 1.5 +/- 0.3 million, adding up to 130 million to 150 million in total. Study-wide findings and caveats: CXCR3-positive naive cells carried more hydrophobic TRB CDR3s than CXCR3-negative naive cells did. It was found that naive subsets had comparable surface CD5, and TCR strength was inferred from TRB CDR3 properties.

The CDR3 extends over 14 amino acids. J is TRBJ2-1 and V is TRBV12-3 or TRBV12-4. Sequenced sample: naive CXCR3+ CD8+ T cells from blood. The sample's subset: CD45RO-CCR7+CD27+CD95- naive CD8+ T cells expressing CXCR3 (TNR3+). The receptor's source is a human donor in good health. Some clones in this sample may be carry-over from other donors' samples. The CDR3 loop reads CASTSWASYNEQFF.